Presented here are 28 T cell receptor beta chains from one specimen sequenced in a study of T cell repertoires in cytomegalovirus infection. Via MiXCR, TCRdb re-called the reads, giving one row per CDR3 protein. Of about 55,000 distinct CDR3 sequences in the sample, over 15% were seen once. No antigen is known for these receptors. Sequenced here: CD8+ T cells from cultured PBMCs, sampled from culture after CMV antigen stimulation. The receptors stem from a human donor in good health (CMV status not recorded). Some clones in this sample may be carry-over from other donors' samples.

Written as DNA, the CDR3 is TGTGCCAGCACCCTTAGCGGGGCTTCCTACAATGAGCAGTTCTTC. This codes for CASTLSGASYNEQFF. The genes are TRBV6-2 or TRBV6-3 and TRBJ2-1; 8 bases map to TRBD2. The V segment lost 7 bases and the J segment 1 base; nucleotides outside the gene matches: 6. CDR3 length: 15 residues. From germline, CDR1 is MNHEY and CDR2 SVGEGT.

This clonotype was found a few times. The rearrangement joins TRBV7-2 to TRBJ2-3, with D maybe TRBD2 (6 bases). CDR3 length equals 15 residues. The germline V and J ends were trimmed by 2 bases and 5 bases, with 14 bases remaining between them. Germline V gene sequence: CDR1 SGHTA, CDR2 FQGNSA. Here the CDR3 DNA reads TGTGCCAGCAGCTTACGACTAGTATCAAGAGATACGCAGTATTTT. Translated: CASSLRLVSRDTQYF.

This clonotype came up once. The J gene is TRBJ2-7, the V gene TRBV4-2; D may be TRBD2 (5 bases). The CDR3 totals 15 residues. Germline V CDR1 and CDR2: LGHNA, YNFKEQ. Deletions cut 3 bases from V and 2 bases from J, with 14 bases between. The CDR3 DNA reads as TGTGCCAGCAGCCAGGAAGCGGCCCCGGCCTACGAGCAGTACTTC. It yields the protein CASSQEAAPAYEQYF.

V and J are TRBV7-2 and TRBJ2-7; no clear D. With 4 bases removed from V and 2 bases from J, the gap between germline ends came to 3 bases. Germline CDR1 and CDR2: SGHTA and FQGNSA. This CDR3 has 11 residues. This CDR3 is CASSSPYEQYF. The CDR3, as DNA: TGTGCCAGCAGCTCCCCCTACGAGCAGTACTTC.

This clonotype has more than one count but fewer than ten. V and J are TRBV2 and TRBJ2-7, with D tentatively TRBD2 (6 bases). Per the germline V gene, CDR1 is SNHLY and CDR2 is FYNNEI. The CDR3 contains 14 residues. V lost 6 bases to trimming and J lost 1 base, with 13 bases between them. The DNA for the CDR3 is TGTGCCAGCAGCCCAGTGGGGGGTTCCTACGAGCAGTACTTC. Protein product: CASSPVGGSYEQYF. The full variable domain, with the rest looked up from reference TRBV2 and TRBJ2-7, is EPEVTQTPSHQVTQMGQEVILRCVPISNHLYFYWYRQILGQKVEFLVSFYNNEISEKSEIFDDQFSVERPDGSNFTLKIRSTKLEDSAMYFCASSPVGGSYEQYFGPGTRLTVT.

This clonotype is medium-sized (0.01 to 0.1%) by share. The J gene is TRBJ2-1, the V gene TRBV11-2; TRBD2 matches at 8 bases. The CDR3 runs 12 residues. From germline, CDR1 is SGHAT and CDR2 FQNNGV. V was pared by 4 bases and J by 10 bases, with 3 bases of the junction left unmatched. CDR3 nucleotides: TGTGCCAGCAGCTACCGGGAGGGGGAGCAGTTCTTC. This gives the protein CASSYREGEQFF.

By proportion, this clonotype is medium-sized. This rearrangement joins TRBV4-1 to TRBJ2-4; 7 positions match TRBD1. Trimming at V came to 4 bases and at J to 5 bases, leaving 5 bases not matched to a gene. The CDR3 sequence is 14 residues long. Germline V gene data show CDR1 as MGHRA and CDR2 as YSYEKL. The CDR3 DNA follows: TGCGCCAGCAGCCCCGACAGGGCTGAAAACATTCAGTACTTC. Translated: CASSPDRAENIQYF.

CDR3 nucleotide sequence: TGTGCCAGCAGCGTAGGTGAGGGAGATGAGCAGTTCTTC. It encodes CASSVGEGDEQFF. The chain links TRBV9 to TRBJ2-1; D might be TRBD2 (5 bases). V was trimmed by 0 bases and J by 8 bases, leaving 9 bases between them. Germline lookup yields CDR1 SGDLS and CDR2 YYNGEE. This CDR3 has 13 amino acids.

V and J are TRBV6-5 and TRBJ2-7; D is unresolved. The CDR3 has 16 amino acids. Trimming cost V 0 bases and J 5 bases, with 17 bases left between them. Germline lookup yields CDR1 MNHEY and CDR2 SVGAGI. CDR3 nucleotide sequence: TGTGCCAGCAGTTACTCGACCCGCGGACGTTTGAACGAGCAGTACTTC. Its protein is CASSYSTRGRLNEQYF.

The rearrangement joins TRBV20-1 to TRBJ1-1, with a tentative D call TRBD1 (6 bases). CDR1 is DFQATT and CDR2 is SNEGSKA in the germline V gene (reference sequence). Trimming pared 6 bases from V and 3 bases from J, leaving 11 bases between. This CDR3 is built from 12 residues. The CDR3 sequence: CSAKRTDTEAFF. CDR3 sequence (DNA): TGCAGTGCGAAACGGACAGACACTGAAGCTTTCTTT.

This chain uses TRBV4-3 with TRBJ2-6, with D perhaps matching TRBD2 (5 bases). Per germline, CDR1 LGHNA and CDR2 YSLEER. With 2 bases removed from V and 2 bases from J, the gap between germline ends came to 13 bases. The CDR3 consists of 17 residues. CDR3 nucleotide sequence: TGCGCCAGCAGCCAACCGATATCGGGAACTGGGGCCAACGTCCTGACTTTC. This sequence encodes CASSQPISGTGANVLTF.

This clonotype has a handful of counts. The CDR3 is CSARSTSASYEQYF. The CDR3 DNA reads as TGCAGTGCTAGATCGACGAGTGCCTCCTACGAGCAGTACTTC. The genes are TRBV20-1 and TRBJ2-7, with D unresolved. Looked up from germline, CDR1 is DFQATT and CDR2 is SNEGSKA (reference sequence). V gave up 2 bases and J gave up 0 bases, with 11 bases separating them. CDR3 size: 14 residues.

This clonotype showed up just a few times. The V and J genes are TRBV7-8 and TRBJ2-7; D may be TRBD2 (5 bases). CDR1 and CDR2 (germline): SGHVS, FQNEAQ. V was pared by 3 bases and J by 4 bases, with 13 bases between. The CDR3 runs to 14 residues. CDR3 protein: CASSLKRLDYEQYF. In DNA form, the CDR3 reads TGTGCCAGCAGCTTGAAGCGGCTCGATTACGAGCAGTACTTC. The whole variable domain, filled in from reference TRBV7-8 and TRBJ2-7, reads GAGVSQSPRYKVAKRGQDVALRCDPISGHVSLFWYQQALGQGPEFLTYFQNEAQLDKSGLPSDRFFAERPEGSVSTLKIQRTQQEDSAVYLCASSLKRLDYEQYFGPGTRLTVT.

The chain employs TRBV7-8 and TRBJ1-5; D gene uncertain. This CDR3 is 14 amino acids long. CDR1 and CDR2 (germline): SGHVS, FQNEAQ. V was pared by 5 bases and J by 1 base, with 9 bases between. CDR3 amino acids: CASSDHESNQPQHF. For the CDR3, the DNA is TGTGCCAGCAGCGACCACGAGAGCAATCAGCCCCAGCATTTT.

The chain recombines TRBV6-2 or TRBV6-3 with TRBJ1-2; tentatively, D is TRBD1 (5 bases). The CDR3 is 15 residues long. Between the trimmed V and J ends, which lost 2 bases and 5 bases, there was a span of 15 bases. In germline, CDR1 is MNHEY, CDR2 SVGEGT. The CDR3 bases are TGTGCCAGCAGTTACGTGGCAGGGAAGAGGTATGGCTACACCTTC. Amino acids: CASSYVAGKRYGYTF.

The chain employs TRBV27 and TRBJ2-3; no firm D call. This CDR3 is built from 19 residues. V lost 4 bases and J lost 2, with 25 bases in between. Germline V CDR1 and CDR2: MNHEY, SMNVEV (reference sequence). CDR3 coding DNA: TGTGCCAGCAGTTCTTGGCTGGTGGACGGAAGAAAGATCACAGATACGCAGTATTTT. Translation: CASSSWLVDGRKITDTQYF.

This clonotype was seen more than once but under ten times. V gene TRBV19 combines with J gene TRBJ2-7; 7 nucleotides line up with TRBD1. The J segment lost 1 base and the V segment lost 5 bases, leaving 2 bases of the junction unmatched. The CDR3 length is 13 residues. Germline loops: CDR1 LNHDA, CDR2 SQIVND (reference sequence). The CDR3 DNA follows: TGTGCCAGTAGTCCGACAGGGTCCTACGAGCAGTACTTC. It is translated as CASSPTGSYEQYF.

In its sample, this clonotype was seen a few times. V is TRBV20-1 and J is TRBJ2-7, with D perhaps given as TRBD1 or TRBD2 (5 bases each). This CDR3 comprises 16 residues. The germline gives CDR1 DFQATT, CDR2 SNEGSKA (reference sequence). The ends were cut back, 0 bases at V and 0 bases at J, with 15 bases in the middle. As DNA, the CDR3 is TGCAGTGCTAGAGATCGAAGGGACCCCAACTCCTACGAGCAGTACTTC. It is translated as CSARDRRDPNSYEQYF.

The table lists this clonotype with a few counts. The chain recombines TRBV7-6 with TRBJ1-1; 7 nucleotides line up with TRBD1. The CDR3 consists of 13 residues. V lost 4 bases, J lost 6 bases, and 5 bases stayed unmatched. Germline V gene sequence: CDR1 SGHVS, CDR2 FNYEAQ. This chain's CDR3 is CASSYGTASEAFF. The CDR3 DNA follows: TGTGCCAGCAGCTACGGGACAGCCTCTGAAGCTTTCTTT.

This clonotype was detected only a few times. The genes are TRBV7-6 and TRBJ1-2; tentative D call: TRBD1 (6 bases). CDR1 is SGHVS, CDR2 FNYEAQ, per germline. This CDR3 contains 11 residues. V was shortened by 5 bases and J by 12 bases, with 13 bases between the two germline ends. The CDR3 sequence is CASSQGGPNTF. The CDR3 coding sequence is TGTGCCAGCAGCCAAGGGGGGCCCAACACCTTC.

The V gene is TRBV6-2 or TRBV6-3, the J gene TRBJ2-5, with 10 bases matching TRBD2. The CDR3 totals 14 residues. CDR1 and CDR2 from the germline V gene are MNHEY and SVGEGT. V lost 4 bases to trimming and J lost 7 bases; unmatched junction nucleotides: 6. CDR3 amino acids: CASSSGLASGTQYF. Here the CDR3 DNA reads TGTGCCAGCAGTTCGGGACTAGCGTCGGGGACCCAGTACTTC.

The V call is TRBV7-6, the J call TRBJ2-1; no clear D gene. The CDR3 sequence is 12 residues long. Per the germline V gene, CDR1 is SGHVS and CDR2 is FNYEAQ. The ends were cut back, 5 bases at V and 8 bases at J, with 10 bases in the middle. CDR3 amino acids: CASSPGLDEQFF. Here the CDR3 DNA reads TGTGCCAGCAGCCCCGGCCTGGATGAGCAGTTCTTC.

In its sample, this clonotype was seen a few times. V gene TRBV9 combines with J gene TRBJ2-5, with 13 bases matching TRBD2. Trimming took 4 bases from V and 7 from J; bases not matched to a gene: 10. The CDR3 has 16 amino acids. The germline gives CDR1 SGDLS, CDR2 YYNGEE. The CDR3 bases are TGTGCCAGCAGCCCGGGACTAGCGGGAACCCGGGGGACCCAGTACTTC. Encoded protein: CASSPGLAGTRGTQYF. Together with reference TRBV9 and TRBJ2-5, the CDR3 gives the full variable domain: DSGVTQTPKHLITATGQRVTLRCSPRSGDLSVYWYQQSLDQGLQFLIQYYNGEERAKGNILERFSAQQFPDLHSELNLSSLELGDSALYFCASSPGLAGTRGTQYFGPGTRLLVL.

This clonotype occurred a few times. The rearrangement links TRBV7-6 to TRBJ2-5; D is uncertain. Per germline, CDR1 SGHVS and CDR2 FNYEAQ. This CDR3 has 15 amino acids. The V end was cut by 2 bases, the J end by 5 bases, with 15 bases between. CDR3 in amino acids: CASSLKQLGGETQYF. In nucleotides, the CDR3 is TGTGCCAGCAGCTTAAAACAGCTCGGTGGGGAGACCCAGTACTTC. Full variable domain (remainder filled in from reference TRBV7-6 and TRBJ2-5): GAGVSQSPRYKVTKRGQDVALRCDPISGHVSLYWYRQALGQGPEFLTYFNYEAQQDKSGLPNDRFSAERPEGSISTLTIQRTEQRDSAMYRCASSLKQLGGETQYFGPGTRLLVL.

This clonotype was counted between two and nine times. The genes are TRBV7-2 and TRBJ1-1; 7 bases fit TRBD1. The CDR3 loop spans 16 amino acids. Trimming cost V 3 bases and J 1 base; bases outside gene matches: 8. The germline V gene has CDR1 SGHTA and CDR2 FQGNSA. CDR3 sequence: CASSLSRGRRNTEAFF. For the CDR3, the DNA is TGTGCCAGCAGCTTGTCGAGGGGGCGCCGGAACACTGAAGCTTTCTTT.

This chain joins TRBV7-3 and TRBJ2-5, with 10 bases lining up with TRBD2. With V trimmed by 8 bases and J by 2 bases, 8 bases remained unmatched. Germline-derived CDR1 and CDR2 are SGHTA and FQGTGA. This CDR3 is 15 amino acids long. CDR3 sequence reads: CASRASGGNQETQYF. CDR3 in DNA: TGTGCCAGCCGGGCTAGCGGGGGAAATCAAGAGACCCAGTACTTC.

This clonotype was observed a handful of times. This sequence joins TRBV5-1 and TRBJ2-1, with TRBD2 identical over 13 bases. Germline V lookup: CDR1 SGHRS, CDR2 YFSETQ. V lost 3 bases and J lost 0; bases outside the gene matches: 15. CDR3 size: 21 residues. CDR3 DNA sequence: TGCGCCAGCAGCTCTCCAGTCCGACTAGCGGGAGGTAGAGGCTCCTACAATGAGCAGTTCTTC. This sequence encodes CASSSPVRLAGGRGSYNEQFF.

This clonotype was counted many times. The chain is built from TRBV7-2 and TRBJ2-2; no clear D. Trimming stripped 4 bases from V and 2 bases from J, with 11 bases between. Germline values: CDR1 SGHTA, CDR2 FQGNSA. This CDR3 comprises 15 residues. The CDR3 loop reads CASSSRVPNTGELFF. Written as DNA, the CDR3 is TGTGCCAGCAGCTCTCGGGTCCCCAACACCGGGGAGCTGTTTTTT.